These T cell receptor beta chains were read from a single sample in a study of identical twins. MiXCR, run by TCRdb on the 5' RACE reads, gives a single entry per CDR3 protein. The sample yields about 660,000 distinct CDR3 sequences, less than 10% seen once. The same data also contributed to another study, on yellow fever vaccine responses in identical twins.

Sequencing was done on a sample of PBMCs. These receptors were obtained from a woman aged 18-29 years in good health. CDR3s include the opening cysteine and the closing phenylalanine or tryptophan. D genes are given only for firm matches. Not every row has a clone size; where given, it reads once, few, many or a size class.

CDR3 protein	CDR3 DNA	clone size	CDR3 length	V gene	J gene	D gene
CASSPSGELFF	TGTGCCAGCTCACCGTCCGGGGAGCTGTTTTTT	-	11	TRBV18	TRBJ2-2	-
CASSLLGTGELFF	TGTGCCAGCAGTTTATTGGGTACCGGGGAGCTGTTTTTT	many	13	TRBV28	TRBJ2-2	-
CASSLMAASGANEQFF	TGTGCCAGCAGTCTCATGGCGGCTAGCGGAGCCAATGAGCAGTTCTTC	few	16	TRBV6-2/TRBV6-3	TRBJ2-1	TRBD2
CASSEATSGINTQYF	TGTGCCAGCAGTGAAGCGACTAGCGGGATAAATACGCAGTATTTT	many	15	TRBV2	TRBJ2-3	TRBD2
CASRSRGTDTQYF	TGTGCCAGCCGCAGTCGCGGCACAGATACGCAGTATTTT	-	13	TRBV3-1	TRBJ2-3	-
CASSLGLRSYEQYF	TGTGCCAGCAGCTTAGGTCTACGGTCCTACGAGCAGTACTTC	few	14	TRBV7-8	TRBJ2-7	-
CASSHLNQPQHF	TGTGCCAGCAGCCACCTGAATCAGCCCCAGCATTTT	few	12	TRBV3-1	TRBJ1-5	-
CASASRGARAFF	TGTGCCAGCGCTTCTCGGGGGGCACGGGCTTTCTTT	few	12	TRBV6-2/TRBV6-3	TRBJ1-1	-
CASSLFDRGLEETQYF	TGTGCCAGCAGCTTATTCGACAGGGGGTTGGAAGAGACCCAGTACTTC	few	16	TRBV11-2	TRBJ2-5	TRBD1
CASSLEADITDTQYF	TGTGCCAGCAGCTTAGAAGCGGATATCACAGATACGCAGTATTTT	few	15	TRBV7-9	TRBJ2-3	-
CALSLSSWLSPSTGELFF	TGTGCCCTCAGTTTATCGTCCTGGTTGAGCCCGAGCACCGGGGAGCTGTTTTTT	-	18	TRBV12-3/TRBV12-4	TRBJ2-2	-
CASSLARRYEQYF	TGTGCCAGCAGCTTAGCGCGAAGGTACGAGCAGTACTTC	few	13	TRBV7-2	TRBJ2-7	-
CSARRITREVSSYEQYF	TGCAGTGCTAGGAGGATCACCCGGGAGGTGTCCTCCTACGAGCAGTACTTC	few	17	TRBV20-1	TRBJ2-7	TRBD2
CASSLVQMTSGGKTQYF	TGTGCCAGCAGCTTGGTCCAGATGACTAGCGGGGGGAAGACCCAGTACTTC	few	17	TRBV5-5	TRBJ2-5	TRBD2
CASSLMAGDTEAFF	TGTGCCAGCAGTTTAATGGCTGGGGACACTGAAGCTTTCTTT	few	14	TRBV27	TRBJ1-1	-
CASSLEQLAGKNNEQFF	TGTGCCAGCAGCTTAGAGCAGTTAGCGGGGAAGAACAATGAGCAGTTCTTC	few	17	TRBV11-2	TRBJ2-1	TRBD2
CASSHVGDETQYF	TGTGCCAGCAGCCATGTGGGGGATGAGACCCAGTACTTC	many	13	TRBV7-9	TRBJ2-5	-
CASSLVGIETVYNEQFF	TGTGCCAGCAGCTTAGTGGGGATCGAAACCGTATACAATGAGCAGTTCTTC	few	17	TRBV7-2	TRBJ2-1	-
CASSTNTGGYEQYF	TGCGCCAGCAGCACTAACACAGGGGGCTACGAGCAGTACTTC	few	14	TRBV5-1	TRBJ2-7	TRBD1
CASSQGKRSNTGELFF	TGCGCCAGCAGCCAAGGAAAGCGGTCGAACACCGGGGAGCTGTTTTTT	-	16	TRBV4-3	TRBJ2-2	-
CASSGTSGAGGELFF	TGTGCCAGCAGCGGGACTAGCGGTGCCGGCGGGGAGCTGTTTTTT	-	15	TRBV7-6	TRBJ2-2	TRBD2
CAISGTTGGKNMLDEQFF	TGTGCCATCAGCGGAACGACAGGGGGTAAGAATATGTTGGATGAGCAGTTCTTC	few	18	TRBV10-3	TRBJ2-1	TRBD1
CASSLLITGRGLYGYTF	TGTGCCAGCAGTCTCCTTATCACAGGGCGGGGACTCTATGGCTACACCTTC	few	17	TRBV12-3/TRBV12-4	TRBJ1-2	-
CASSFVGSAGDRYEQYF	TGTGCCAGCAGCTTTGTGGGGTCAGCGGGAGATCGATACGAGCAGTACTTC	few	17	TRBV5-6	TRBJ2-7	TRBD2
CASSIWGGPQFF	TGTGCCAGTAGTATTTGGGGGGGTCCCCAGTTCTTC	few	12	TRBV19	TRBJ2-1	TRBD2
CASSVAATAYNEQFF	TGTGCCAGCAGCGTAGCTGCAACAGCCTACAATGAGCAGTTCTTC	many	15	TRBV9	TRBJ2-1	-
CASSLGDSNNSPLHF	TGTGCCAGCAGCTTAGGGGACAGTAATAATTCACCCCTCCACTTT	few	15	TRBV7-2	TRBJ1-6	TRBD1
CASSPSITSVSYEQYF	TGTGCCAGCAGTCCCAGTATCACTAGCGTCTCCTACGAGCAGTACTTC	few	16	TRBV6-2/TRBV6-3	TRBJ2-7	TRBD2
CSARGLEPVAYEQYF	TGCAGTGCTAGGGGTTTGGAGCCGGTGGCCTACGAGCAGTACTTC	-	15	TRBV20-1	TRBJ2-7	-
CASSLTGDREETQYF	TGTGCCAGCAGCCTAACCGGGGACAGGGAAGAGACCCAGTACTTC	few	15	TRBV7-8	TRBJ2-5	TRBD1